This T cell receptor (beta chain) was obtained from a study of cytomegalovirus exposure and HLA in healthy donors. Study-wide findings and caveats: Later analysis identified about 18,000 TCR beta sequences associated with HLA alleles, using a false discovery rate threshold of 0.05. It was reportedly the case that the classifier diagnosed cytomegalovirus status with high specificity and sensitivity.

This CDR3 has 17 amino acids. From germline, CDR1 is LGHNA and CDR2 YNFKEQ. The trim removed 0 bases at V and 2 bases at J, leaving 6 bases unmatched. Primers for the PCR totalled 60 Vbeta and 13 Jbeta. Generated by immunoSEQ multiplex PCR, the TCRdb table keeps only in-frame clones and is missing some. The sample has more than 110,000 clones, roughly four fifths seen once. This clone has a count of ten or more. Its matching antigen is unknown. Sequences were obtained from PBMCs. The chain has TRBV4-2 and TRBJ2-5; 10 nucleotides line up with TRBD2. This TCR came from a woman aged 45 to 65 in good health and CMV-seronegative. The CDR3 region has the DNA TGTGCCAGCAGCCAAGAAGGTTGGACTAGCGGACAAGAGACCCAGTACTTC. Translating it yields CASSQEGWTSGQETQYF.